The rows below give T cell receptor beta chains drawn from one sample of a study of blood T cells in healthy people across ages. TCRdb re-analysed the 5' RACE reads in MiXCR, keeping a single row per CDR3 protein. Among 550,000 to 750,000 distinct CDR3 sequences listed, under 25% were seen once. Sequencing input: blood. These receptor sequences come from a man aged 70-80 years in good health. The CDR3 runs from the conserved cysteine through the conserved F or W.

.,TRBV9,CASSKDEVEQFF
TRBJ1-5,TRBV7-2,CASSTNGGARGNQPQHF
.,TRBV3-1,CASSQVAGVYYEQYF
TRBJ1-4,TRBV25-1,CASKGWSEKLFF
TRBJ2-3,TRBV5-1,CASSSGQRTESTDTQYF
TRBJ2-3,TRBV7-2,CASSLATASWSNTQYF
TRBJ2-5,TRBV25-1,CASSEETETQYF
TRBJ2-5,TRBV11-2,CASRDGFRTETQYF
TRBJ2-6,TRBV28,CASSPRMTGANVLTF
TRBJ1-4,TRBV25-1,CASSEYPGVEANEKLFF
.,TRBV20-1,CSARGQGARSYNEQFF
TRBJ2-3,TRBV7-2,CASSLGGKTDTQYF
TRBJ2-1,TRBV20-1,CSAVEPGLEYSEQFF
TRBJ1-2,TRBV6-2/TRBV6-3,CASREDPNYGYTF
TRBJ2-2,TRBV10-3,CAISDTSGNSLPGELFF
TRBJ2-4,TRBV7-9,CASSLAFGDRAKNIQYF
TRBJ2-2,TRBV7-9,CASSRQGAGELFF
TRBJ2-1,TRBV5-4,CASRWTSGRVDNEQFF
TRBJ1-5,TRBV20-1,CSAPMGRGQPQHF
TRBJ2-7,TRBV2,CASSEANGNEQYF
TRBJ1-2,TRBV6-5,CASRLTGTGDGYTF
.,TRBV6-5,CASSYSSPEPYEQYF
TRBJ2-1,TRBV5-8,CASSQGGLAANEQFF
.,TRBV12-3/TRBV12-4,CASSGIRAPYEQYF
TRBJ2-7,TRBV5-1,CASRYGNGQLVSEQYF
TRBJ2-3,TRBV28,CASRLTGSRDTQYF
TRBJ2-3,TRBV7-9,CASSLAGTGPTDTQYF
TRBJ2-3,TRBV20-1,CSASAVGRGGSTDTQYF
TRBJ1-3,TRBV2,CASSATLQGPVGNTIYF
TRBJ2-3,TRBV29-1,CSVTRGPTDTQYF
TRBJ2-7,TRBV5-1,CASSWTTGGAYEQYF
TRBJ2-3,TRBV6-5,CASSYSTSNTQYF
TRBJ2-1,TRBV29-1,CSGKGLAGRDEQFF
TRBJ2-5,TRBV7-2,CASSLMGTSGRASQETQYF
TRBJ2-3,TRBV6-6,CASSYYGTSGSDTQYF